The 10 T cell receptor beta chains reported below all come from one sample, sequenced in a study of blood T cell repertoires in COVID-19. Using immunoSEQ multiplex PCR, the repertoire was profiled, and TCRdb retains in-frame clones only, with some absent. This sample has nearly 250,000 clones; 86% occur once, and the top ten carry about 6%. The sequenced material came from peripheral blood. These receptors were taken from a woman aged 80 or over with COVID-19, enrolled during active disease.

This chain joins TRBV3-1 (or the pseudogene TRBV3-2) and TRBJ1-4, with 8 positions matching TRBD1. The V and J ends lost 4 bases and 8 bases, in that order; junction bases with no gene match: 6. CDR1 LGHDT and CDR2 YNNKEL come from the germline V gene (reference sequence). The CDR3 is 14 residues long. The CDR3 sequence: CASSPGQVWEKLFF. In DNA, the CDR3 is TGTGCCAGCAGCCCGGGACAGGTTTGGGAAAAACTGTTTTTT.

As concerns this clone: This CDR3 is also generated by other DNA sequences in the sample. The chain couples TRBV7-2 to TRBJ2-3; a possible D gene is TRBD1 (5 bases). Trimming pared 0 bases from V and 2 bases from J, leaving 9 bases between. There are 15 residues in the CDR3. Germline loops: CDR1 SGHTA, CDR2 FQGNSA. The CDR3 region has the DNA TGTGCCAGCAGCTTAGCTGCAGGGTCCACAGATACGCAGTATTTT. Translating it yields CASSLAAGSTDTQYF.

The chain is built from TRBV5-1 and TRBJ2-4; 7 nucleotides match TRBD1. From germline, CDR1 is SGHRS and CDR2 YFSETQ. Germline trimming cut 2 bases from V and 6 bases from J; bases unmatched to any gene: 5. The CDR3 runs to 14 residues. The CDR3 loop is CASSFGTAPNIQYF. The DNA of the CDR3 is TGCGCCAGCAGCTTTGGGACAGCCCCAAACATTCAGTACTTC.

This clone has only a few counts. The V call is TRBV6-5, the J call TRBJ1-6; the D gene is possibly TRBD1 (5 bases). The CDR3 runs to 15 residues. CDR1 and CDR2 from the germline V gene are MNHEY and SVGAGI. V was cut by 5 bases and J by 7 bases, with 15 bases left in between. The chain's CDR3 is CASSTSGAGNSPLHF. The CDR3 DNA follows: TGTGCCAGCAGTACGTCTGGGGCCGGGAATTCACCCCTCCACTTT.

The rearrangement uses TRBV10-3 and TRBJ2-1; perhaps TRBD1 as D (5 bases). The germline V gene has CDR1 ENHRY and CDR2 SYGVKD. The CDR3 spans 14 residues. V was clipped by 10 bases and J by 6 bases, with 19 bases between them. The CDR3 sequence is CATYVAGSSNEQFF. In nucleotides, the CDR3 is TGTGCCACCTACGTGGCAGGGTCAAGCAATGAGCAGTTCTTC.

The chain couples TRBV6-6 to TRBJ1-5, with 9 bases matching TRBD1. The CDR3 spans 15 residues. The V segment lost 4 bases and the J segment 4 bases; nucleotides outside the gene matches: 5. The V gene's germline CDR1 is MNHNY and CDR2 SVGAGI (reference sequence). The chain's CDR3 is CASSFTGTGNQPQHF. In DNA, the CDR3 is TGTGCCAGCAGTTTCACCGGGACAGGGAATCAGCCCCAGCATTTT.

The chain carries TRBV7-9 and TRBJ2-5, with D possibly TRBD1 on 5 matching bases. The V end lost 5 bases, the J end lost 5 bases, and 24 bases lay between the germline ends. The CDR3 is 17 amino acids. Germline CDR1 SEHNR, CDR2 FQNEAQ (reference sequence). CDR3 amino acids: CASSPKVGVTPRETQYF. The CDR3, as DNA: TGTGCCAGCAGCCCTAAAGTAGGGGTCACCCCCCGGGAGACCCAGTACTTC.

The chain joins TRBV5-8 to TRBJ2-7, with 10 nucleotides matching TRBD2. The CDR3 is made up of 15 amino acids. Germline-derived CDR1 and CDR2 are SGHTS and YDEGEE. V lost 1 base and J lost 7; bases outside the gene matches: 8. DNA for the CDR3: TGTGCCAGCAGCTTGACAAGCGGGGGGGCCTTTGAGCAGTACTTC. This encodes CASSLTSGGAFEQYF. Full variable domain (remainder filled in from reference TRBV5-8 and TRBJ2-7): EAGVTQSPTHLIKTRGQQATLRCSPISGHTSVYWYQQALGLGLQFLLWYDEGEERNRGNFPPRFSGRQFPNYSSELNVNALELEDSALYLCASSLTSGGAFEQYFGPGTRLTVT.

The J gene is TRBJ1-1, the V gene TRBV13; D remains ambiguous. This CDR3 is built from 12 residues. Trimming took 2 bases from V and 1 from J, leaving 2 bases between them. In germline, CDR1 is PRHDT, CDR2 FYEKMQ (reference sequence). The CDR3 region is CASSLRNTEAFF. The CDR3 nucleotides read TGTGCCAGCAGCTTACGGAACACTGAAGCTTTCTTT.

The chain carries TRBV29-1 and TRBJ1-2, with 7 bases identical to TRBD1. Unmatched junction bases numbered 2, after V lost 3 bases and J lost 4 bases. The germline V gene has CDR1 SQVTM and CDR2 ANQGSEA. The CDR3 runs to 12 residues. The CDR3 loop is CSVDRQGYGYTF. CDR3 coding DNA: TGCAGCGTTGATAGACAGGGCTATGGCTACACCTTC.